Presented here are 22 T cell receptor beta chains from one specimen sequenced in a study of blood T cell repertoires in COVID-19. Assay used: immunoSEQ multiplex PCR; TCRdb lists only in-frame clones, some missing. The data hold more than 60,000 clones, with around 83% observed a single time. Input material: peripheral blood. Every receptor here comes from a man aged 50-59 years with acute or convalescent COVID-19.

This chain connects TRBV9 to TRBJ2-1, with a weak D call TRBD2 (6 bases). The V end lost 4 bases, the J end lost 9 bases, and 14 bases lay between the germline ends. Germline V CDR1 and CDR2: SGDLS, YYNGEE. This CDR3 comprises 13 residues. CDR3 nucleotide sequence: TGTGCCAGCAGCCCAAGCTCGGGGGTTGAGCAGTTCTTC. Its protein product is CASSPSSGVEQFF.

The J gene is TRBJ2-2, the V gene TRBV3-1 (or the pseudogene TRBV3-2); D ambiguous. Germline V gene sequence: CDR1 LGHDT, CDR2 YNNKEL (reference sequence). The CDR3 is made up of 15 amino acids. V was clipped by 4 bases and J by 0 bases, with 9 bases between them. The CDR3 spells CASSLERPNTGELFF. The CDR3 region has the DNA TGTGCCAGCAGCCTCGAGAGGCCGAACACCGGGGAGCTGTTTTTT.

The genes are TRBV19 and TRBJ2-3; possible D gene TRBD2, 5 bases. The CDR3 sequence is 16 residues long. In germline, CDR1 is LNHDA, CDR2 SQIVND (reference sequence). V lost 0 bases, J lost 2 bases, and 12 bases lay in between. CDR3 nucleotide sequence: TGTGCCAGTAGTATAGATGGACGGGGTTTCACAGATACGCAGTATTTT. Translated: CASSIDGRGFTDTQYF.

This chain joins TRBV11-3 and TRBJ2-1; TRBD1 is a possible D gene (5 bases). Trimming left V 2 bases short and J 4 bases short, with 6 bases between. Germline V gene lookup returns CDR1 SGHNT and CDR2 YENEEA. This CDR3 spans 13 amino acids. CDR3 residues: CASSLQGYNEQFF. The DNA for the CDR3 is TGTGCCAGCAGCTTACAGGGTTACAATGAGCAGTTCTTC.

The rearrangement joins TRBV6-5 to TRBJ1-5; 7 bases fit TRBD1. The germline V gene has CDR1 MNHEY and CDR2 SVGAGI. This CDR3 is built from 15 residues. Unmatched junction bases numbered 6, after V lost 5 bases and J lost 2 bases. This CDR3 is CASSRQGLGNQPQHF. In DNA, the CDR3 is TGTGCCAGCAGTAGACAGGGACTCGGCAATCAGCCCCAGCATTTT.

J is TRBJ2-1 and V is TRBV7-2; 9 nucleotides agree with TRBD1. The CDR3 is made up of 16 amino acids. J was trimmed by 6 bases and V by 5 bases; bases with no gene match: 11. Germline assignment: CDR1 SGHTA and CDR2 FQGNSA. CDR3 in amino acids: CASSAATTGGSNEQFF. The CDR3 bases are TGTGCCAGCAGCGCTGCAACCACAGGGGGCTCCAATGAGCAGTTCTTC. Filled out from reference TRBV7-2 and TRBJ2-1, the complete variable domain reads GAGVSQSPSNKVTEKGKDVELRCDPISGHTALYWYRQSLGQGLEFLIYFQGNSAPDKSGLPSDRFSAERTGGSVSTLTIQRTQQEDSAVYLCASSAATTGGSNEQFFGPGTRLTVL.

The rearrangement uses TRBV3-1 (or the pseudogene TRBV3-2) and TRBJ1-1; possibly TRBD1 for D (5 bases). CDR3 length: 16 amino acids. Germline values: CDR1 LGHDT, CDR2 YNNKEL (reference sequence). Trimming removed 0 bases at V and 0 bases at J, with 11 bases between. The CDR3 spells CASSQDPSTVNTEAFF. In DNA, the CDR3 is TGTGCCAGCAGCCAAGATCCCTCGACAGTGAACACTGAAGCTTTCTTT.

V gene TRBV18 combines with J gene TRBJ2-2, with D maybe TRBD2 (5 bases). The V and J ends lost 3 bases and 5 bases respectively, with 19 bases between them. This CDR3 is built from 17 residues. Germline CDR1 is KGHSH and CDR2 is LQKENI. In DNA, the CDR3 is TGTGCCAGCTCACCCAGTTCCCCCGGAGGTGGTACCGGGGAGCTGTTTTTT. Protein: CASSPSSPGGGTGELFF.

This chain joins TRBV4-3 and TRBJ1-2; 9 positions match TRBD1. Trimming cost V 0 bases and J 7 bases; bases outside gene matches: 9. This CDR3 has 16 amino acids. CDR1 is LGHNA and CDR2 is YSLEER in the germline V gene. The CDR3 protein is CASSQDLNRGQGGYTF. The DNA of the CDR3 is TGCGCCAGCAGCCAAGATCTGAACAGGGGGCAGGGTGGCTACACCTTC.

V gene TRBV30 combines with J gene TRBJ1-1; tentative D call: TRBD1 (5 bases). V lost 1 base and J lost 6, with 12 bases in between. The CDR3 is made up of 13 amino acids. CDR1 is GTSNPN, CDR2 SVGIG, per germline (reference sequence). The CDR3 is CAWSGGGDAEAFF. The CDR3 DNA follows: TGTGCCTGGAGTGGTGGGGGGGACGCTGAAGCTTTCTTT. The variable domain in full, with the rest retrieved from reference TRBV30 and TRBJ1-1, is SQTIHQWPATLVQPVGSPLSLECTVEGTSNPNLYWYRQAAGRGLQLLFYSVGIGQISSEVPQNLSASRPQDRQFILSSKKLLLSDSGFYLCAWSGGGDAEAFFGQGTRLTVV.

The chain combines TRBV4-3 with TRBJ2-2; 9 nucleotides match TRBD2. Per the germline V gene, CDR1 is LGHNA and CDR2 is YSLEER. The CDR3 length is 16 residues. After removal of 1 base from V and 1 base from J, the junction contained 1 base not matched to a gene. CDR3 residues: CASSQVAGVNTGELFF. CDR3 nucleotides: TGCGCCAGCAGCCAAGTAGCGGGAGTGAACACCGGGGAGCTGTTTTTT.

The rearrangement links TRBV12-3 or TRBV12-4 to TRBJ1-2, with 7 bases identical to TRBD1. V was clipped by 7 bases and J by 5 bases; unmatched bases: 7. The CDR3 spans 13 residues. CDR3 sequence reads: CASTTGARYGYTF. DNA of the CDR3: TGTGCCAGCACTACAGGGGCTCGATATGGCTACACCTTC.

This clone was recorded once. J is TRBJ1-3 and V is TRBV10-3; D is unclear. The V end lost 7 bases, the J end lost 4 bases, and 11 bases lay between the germline ends. The germline gives CDR1 ENHRY, CDR2 SYGVKD. The CDR3 contains 13 residues. CDR3 loop: CAITPTGGNTIYF. The DNA for the CDR3 is TGTGCCATCACCCCGACGGGAGGAAACACCATATATTTT.

The rearrangement joins TRBV19 to TRBJ2-5; 9 bases map to TRBD1. The CDR3 sequence is 14 residues long. The germline V gene has CDR1 LNHDA and CDR2 SQIVND (reference sequence). V lost 8 bases, J lost 5 bases, and 9 bases stayed unmatched. The CDR3 sequence is CASSGGQGGETQYF. The CDR3 nucleotides are TGTGCCAGTTCGGGGGGACAGGGAGGGGAGACCCAGTACTTC.

The chain recombines TRBV5-4 with TRBJ2-5; 10 bases align to TRBD2. After removal of 1 base from V and 2 bases from J, the junction contained 5 bases not matched to a gene. The CDR3 extends over 16 amino acids. CDR1 is SGHNT, CDR2 YYREEE, per germline (reference sequence). CDR3 amino acids: CASSLSRTSGQETQYF. The CDR3 region has the DNA TGTGCCAGCAGCTTGAGTCGGACTAGCGGTCAAGAGACCCAGTACTTC.

This clone was seen once. The chain is built from TRBV3-1 (or the pseudogene TRBV3-2) and TRBJ1-5; TRBD1 is a possible D gene (5 bases). V was trimmed by 4 bases and J by 0 bases, leaving 10 bases between them. The length of the CDR3 is 15 residues. CDR1 is LGHDT and CDR2 is YNNKEL in the germline V gene (reference sequence). CDR3 region: CASSPHGGSNQPQHF. In DNA, the CDR3 is TGTGCCAGCAGCCCCCACGGGGGTAGCAATCAGCCCCAGCATTTT.

This chain links TRBV29-1 with TRBJ2-5, with D possibly being TRBD1 (5 bases). Per the germline V gene, CDR1 is SQVTM and CDR2 is ANQGSEA. The V end lost 7 bases, the J end lost 4 bases, and 10 bases lay between the germline ends. The length of the CDR3 is 11 residues. The CDR3 DNA is TGCAGCGGGGGCCCTCGAGAGACCCAGTACTTC. Translated: CSGGPRETQYF.

The chain joins TRBV29-1 to TRBJ1-1; D ambiguous. The CDR3 consists of 11 residues. Germline V lookup: CDR1 SQVTM, CDR2 ANQGSEA. Trimming shortened V by 7 bases and J by 5 bases, and 11 bases separated the two germline ends. CDR3 in DNA: TGCAGCGGGCTAGGTGGAACTGAAGCTTTCTTT. Residues: CSGLGGTEAFF.

The chain carries TRBV7-2 and TRBJ1-5; possibly TRBD1 for D (5 bases). Deletions cut 1 base from V and 6 bases from J, with 10 bases between. The germline V gene encodes CDR1 SGHTA and CDR2 FQGNSA. The CDR3 extends over 14 amino acids. The CDR3, as DNA: TGTGCCAGCAGCTTAGAGGGGATTCGTCAGCCCCAGCATTTT. This encodes CASSLEGIRQPQHF.

The gene calls are TRBV27 and TRBJ2-2; a weak D match, TRBD2 (8 bases). The CDR3 is 16 residues long. Germline loops: CDR1 MNHEY, CDR2 SMNVEV (reference sequence). Deletions cut 4 bases from V and 7 bases from J, with 19 bases between. The CDR3 DNA follows: TGTGCCAGCAGTTCTTTTGAGGGGGCGGGAGGCGGGGAGCTGTTTTTT. Residues: CASSSFEGAGGGELFF.

The chain links TRBV5-1 to TRBJ2-3, with D possibly being TRBD1 (6 bases). The CDR3 extends over 15 amino acids. V lost 1 base, J lost 2 bases, and 11 bases lay in between. CDR1 is SGHRS, CDR2 YFSETQ, per germline. CDR3 loop: CASSLNRVITDTQYF. CDR3 in DNA: TGCGCCAGCAGCTTGAACAGGGTCATCACAGATACGCAGTATTTT.

This clone occurred once. The chain joins TRBV7-2 to TRBJ1-5; D is unresolved. This CDR3 has 16 amino acids. V lost 5 bases to trimming and J lost 1 base, with 15 bases between them. The germline CDR1 and CDR2 sequences are SGHTA and FQGNSA. CDR3: CASSPRVTESNQPQHF. As DNA, the CDR3 is TGTGCCAGCAGCCCACGCGTTACAGAGAGCAATCAGCCCCAGCATTTT.